This entry lists 13 T cell receptor beta chains sequenced from one sample in a study of quantifying T cell responses using KT2 cells. On the study more broadly: RNA was reverse transcribed with TCR alpha and beta constant-region primers.

The cDNA 3' end received a ligated oligonucleotide with a UMI. The first PCR ran approximately 4 cycles with an equimolar RC1.1 and RC1.2 beta primer mix. TCRdb processed the UMI-ligation and nested PCR reads anew with MiXCR; each CDR3 protein has one entry. The data hold 50,000 to 70,000 distinct CDR3 sequences, with roughly an eighth observed a single time. The specimen sequenced was PBMCs spiked with cells of the T cell clone KT2. These TCRs come from a human donor.

Only a few counts were recorded for this clonotype. This chain links TRBV5-1 with TRBJ2-7; TRBD2 is a possible D gene (6 bases). This CDR3 is 15 amino acids long. Germline assignment: CDR1 SGHRS and CDR2 YFSETQ. The ends were cut back, 5 bases at V and 2 bases at J, with 17 bases in the middle. The CDR3 DNA sequence: TGCGCCAGCAGAGTCGAACTAGCTTTGACCTACGAGCAGTACTTC. This codes for CASRVELALTYEQYF.

This clonotype was counted at least ten times. The V and J genes are TRBV20-1 and TRBJ2-5; possibly TRBD2 for D (6 bases). V was shortened by 7 bases and J by 7 bases, with 19 bases between the two germline ends. The CDR3 covers 13 residues. Germline V gives CDR1 DFQATT, CDR2 SNEGSKA (reference sequence). The CDR3 sequence: CSVGGDKDWTQYF. The CDR3 coding sequence is TGCAGTGTGGGGGGTGATAAAGATTGGACCCAGTACTTC.

There are a few counts of this clonotype. The chain joins TRBV12-3 or TRBV12-4 to TRBJ1-5, with TRBD1 identical over 9 bases. This CDR3 comprises 14 residues. Trimming cost V 5 bases and J 7 bases; bases outside gene matches: 6. CDR3 DNA: TGTGCCAGCAGTCCTACAGGGGGCGGGCAGCCCCAGCATTTT. Translating gives CASSPTGGGQPQHF.

This chain links TRBV5-1 with TRBJ2-3, with a possible D match to TRBD2 (6 bases). V shed 3 bases and J shed 6 bases, with 20 bases lying between them. This CDR3 spans 16 amino acids. In germline, CDR1 is SGHRS, CDR2 YFSETQ. The CDR3 DNA is TGCGCCAGCAGCTCTCTCCCGGGACTCACCATGGATACGCAGTATTTT. As protein: CASSSLPGLTMDTQYF.

This clonotype was seen a handful of times. V is TRBV12-3 or TRBV12-4 and J is TRBJ1-5, with a weak D call TRBD1 (6 bases). With 3 bases removed from V and 11 bases from J, the gap between germline ends came to 26 bases. The CDR3 is made up of 17 amino acids. The CDR3: CASSFRTVFGNRGSQHF. The CDR3 DNA follows: TGTGCCAGCAGTTTTCGGACAGTTTTCGGTAATCGGGGGTCCCAGCATTTT.

The chain uses TRBV5-1 and TRBJ1-3; TRBD1 might be the D (5 bases). Germline CDR1 reads SGHRS; CDR2 reads YFSETQ. There are 15 residues in the CDR3. Trimming stripped 0 bases from V and 7 bases from J, with 14 bases between. CDR3 sequence: CASSLDPGRRNTIYF. The CDR3 DNA is TGCGCCAGCAGCTTGGATCCGGGACGGCGTAACACCATATATTTT.

This clonotype was seen a few times. The chain recombines TRBV12-3 or TRBV12-4 with TRBJ2-3; perhaps D is TRBD1 or TRBD2 (5 bases each). Trimming stripped 4 bases from V and 4 bases from J, with 9 bases between. The CDR3 extends over 13 amino acids. CDR3 sequence reads: CASSSQGPDTQYF. The CDR3 bases are TGTGCCAGCAGTTCCCAGGGACCAGATACGCAGTATTTT.

The rearrangement links TRBV6-1 to TRBJ1-6, with TRBD1 identical over 11 bases. CDR1 and CDR2 from the germline V gene are MNHNS and SASEGT. This CDR3 spans 14 amino acids. With 10 bases clipped from V and 7 bases from J, the junction kept 6 bases outside the gene matches. CDR3 sequence (DNA): TGTGCCACCGGACAGGGGGCGGGAAATTCACCCCTCCACTTT. Translating gives CATGQGAGNSPLHF.

This clonotype was observed many times. This sequence joins TRBV19 and TRBJ2-1, with 9 bases lining up with TRBD1. The V gene end was trimmed by 1 base and the J gene end by 6 bases; junction bases not matched to a gene: 4. CDR1 LNHDA and CDR2 SQIVND come from the germline V gene (reference sequence). CDR3 length: 15 amino acids. The CDR3 loop reads CASSIGQGDVNEQFF. The DNA for the CDR3 is TGTGCCAGTAGTATAGGACAGGGGGATGTCAATGAGCAGTTCTTC.

The chain uses TRBV4-1 and TRBJ2-3, with TRBD2 matching over 7 bases. The V gene end was trimmed by 4 bases and the J gene end by 2 bases; junction bases not matched to a gene: 9. Germline CDR1 reads MGHRA; CDR2 reads YSYEKL. CDR3 length equals 16 residues. In DNA, the CDR3 is TGCGCCAGCAGCCGAGCACCTAGCGGCCCCACAGATACGCAGTATTTT. Amino acids: CASSRAPSGPTDTQYF.

This clonotype has a handful of counts. The CDR3 coding sequence is TGTGCCAGCAGCTTTCTAGAGTACGAGCAGTACTTC. Translated: CASSFLEYEQYF. The chain carries TRBV7-9 and TRBJ2-7; no clear D. Trimming removed 3 bases from V and 4 bases from J, with 7 bases in between. The CDR3 has 12 amino acids. Germline V gene data show CDR1 as SEHNR and CDR2 as FQNEAQ (reference sequence).

The gene calls are TRBV4-2 and TRBJ2-1; possibly TRBD1 or TRBD2 for D (6 bases each). Trimming cost V 1 base and J 7 bases, with 14 bases left between them. The CDR3 consists of 15 residues. Germline CDR1 and CDR2: LGHNA and YNFKEQ. The CDR3 protein is CASSQGGAEVNEQFF. The CDR3 nucleotides are TGTGCCAGCAGCCAAGGGGGGGCCGAAGTGAATGAGCAGTTCTTC.

This clonotype was recorded a few times. V is TRBV2 and J is TRBJ2-3, with TRBD2 as a possible D gene (6 bases). Trimming removed 3 bases at V and 4 bases at J, with 11 bases between. The CDR3 runs to 14 residues. Per germline, CDR1 SNHLY and CDR2 FYNNEI. CDR3 region: CASSEGLRADTQYF. The CDR3 DNA sequence: TGTGCCAGCAGTGAGGGACTTCGCGCAGATACGCAGTATTTT.